This T cell receptor (beta chain) was captured by sequencing in a study of cytotoxic CD8 clonotypes in ibrutinib-treated CLL. Turning to the study itself: On average, each sample had approximately 250,000 productive templates and about 89,000 productive rearrangements. General study findings and limits: Sustained-remission and progressing patients had unequal sampling times.

This CDR3 is built from 16 residues. Germline lookup yields CDR1 SGDLS and CDR2 YYNGEE. V gave up 0 bases and J gave up 3 bases, with 16 bases separating them. Details on this clone: Antigen: not known.

This table comes from immunoSEQ multiplex PCR, and its TCRdb copy is limited to in-frame clones, with some not included. The sample consists of about 130,000 clones, about four fifths of them appearing once. Genomic DNA (around 2 micrograms) was obtained from cryopreserved PBMCs for construction of TCR beta libraries. The chain links TRBV9 to TRBJ2-7; D might be TRBD2 (6 bases). The receptor comes from a human donor with chronic lymphocytic leukemia. The input for sequencing was PBMCs, taken after 12 months of ibrutinib treatment. The CDR3 DNA reads TGTGCCAGCAGCGTAGGGGGTAGCGGAAAGTACTACGAGCAGTACTTC. It is translated as CASSVGGSGKYYEQYF.